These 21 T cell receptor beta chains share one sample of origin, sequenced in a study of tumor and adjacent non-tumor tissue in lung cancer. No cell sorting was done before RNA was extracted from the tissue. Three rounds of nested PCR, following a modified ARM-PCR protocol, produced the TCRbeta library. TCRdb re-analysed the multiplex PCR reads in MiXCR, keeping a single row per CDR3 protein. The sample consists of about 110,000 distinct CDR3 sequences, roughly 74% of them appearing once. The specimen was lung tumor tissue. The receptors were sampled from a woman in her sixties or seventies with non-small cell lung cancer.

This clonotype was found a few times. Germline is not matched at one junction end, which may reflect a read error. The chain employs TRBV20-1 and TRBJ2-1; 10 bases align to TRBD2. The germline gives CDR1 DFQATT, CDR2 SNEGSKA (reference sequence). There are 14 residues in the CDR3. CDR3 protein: CSAHGTSDFNEHFF. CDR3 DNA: TGCAGTGCCCATGGGACTAGCGATTTCAATGAGCATTTCTTC.

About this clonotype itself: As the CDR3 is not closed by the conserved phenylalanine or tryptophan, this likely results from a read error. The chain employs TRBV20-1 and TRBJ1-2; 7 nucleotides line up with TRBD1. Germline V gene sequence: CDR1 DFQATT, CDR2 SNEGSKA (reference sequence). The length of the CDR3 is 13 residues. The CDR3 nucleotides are TGCGGTGCTAGAGGGCAGGGGGGTTATGGCTACACCATC. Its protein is CGARGQGGYGYTI.

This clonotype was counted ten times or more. The CDR3 reads CASSLDLVTDTQYF. For the CDR3, the DNA is TGTGCCAGCAGCTTAGATCTGGTAACAGATACGCAGTATTTT. This chain uses TRBV11-2 with TRBJ2-3; no clear D. Germline-derived CDR1 and CDR2 are SGHAT and FQNNGV. The CDR3 is 14 residues long. The germline V and J ends were trimmed by 0 bases and 3 bases, with 7 bases remaining between them.

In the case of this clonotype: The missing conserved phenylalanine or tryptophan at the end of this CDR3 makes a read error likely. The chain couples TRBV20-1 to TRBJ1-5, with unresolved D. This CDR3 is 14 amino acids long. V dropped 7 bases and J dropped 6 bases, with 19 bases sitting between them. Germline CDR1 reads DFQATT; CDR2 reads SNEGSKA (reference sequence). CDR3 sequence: CSGPEFSASQPQHY. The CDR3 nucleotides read TGCAGTGGTCCGGAATTTTCCGCGAGTCAGCCCCAGCATTAT.

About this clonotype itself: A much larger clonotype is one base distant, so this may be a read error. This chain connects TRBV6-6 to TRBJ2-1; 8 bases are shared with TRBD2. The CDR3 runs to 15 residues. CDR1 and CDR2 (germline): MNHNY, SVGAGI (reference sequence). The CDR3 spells CASSEDGGGYNEHFF. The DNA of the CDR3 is TGTGCCAGCAGTGAAGACGGGGGGGGCTACAATGAGCACTTCTTC.

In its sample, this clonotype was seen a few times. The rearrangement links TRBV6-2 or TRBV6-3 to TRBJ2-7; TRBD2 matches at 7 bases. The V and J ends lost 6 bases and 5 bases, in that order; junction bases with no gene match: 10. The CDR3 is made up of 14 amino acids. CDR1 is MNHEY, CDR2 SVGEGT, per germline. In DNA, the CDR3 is TGTGCCAGCAGCTACGCAGCGGGAACTGACGAGCAGTACTTC. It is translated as CASSYAAGTDEQYF.

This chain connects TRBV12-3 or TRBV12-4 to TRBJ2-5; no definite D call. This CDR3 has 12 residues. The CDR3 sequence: CNSSSGPRTQYF. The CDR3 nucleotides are TGTAACAGCAGTTCCGGTCCCAGGACCCAGTACTTC.

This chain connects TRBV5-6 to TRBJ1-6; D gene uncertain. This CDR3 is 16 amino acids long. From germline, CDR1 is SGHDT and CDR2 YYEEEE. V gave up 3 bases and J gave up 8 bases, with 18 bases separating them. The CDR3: CASSWGGPLGDSPLHF. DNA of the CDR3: TGTGCCAGCAGCTGGGGTGGCCCTCTCGGGGATTCACCCCTCCACTTT.

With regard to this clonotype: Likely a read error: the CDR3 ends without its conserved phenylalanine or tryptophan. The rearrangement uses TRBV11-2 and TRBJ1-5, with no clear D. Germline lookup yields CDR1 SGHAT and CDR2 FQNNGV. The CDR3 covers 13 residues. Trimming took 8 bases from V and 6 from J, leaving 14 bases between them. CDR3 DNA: TGTGCCAGCGGCTCCGAGGGTTTTCAGCCCCAGCATTTA. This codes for CASGSEGFQPQHL.

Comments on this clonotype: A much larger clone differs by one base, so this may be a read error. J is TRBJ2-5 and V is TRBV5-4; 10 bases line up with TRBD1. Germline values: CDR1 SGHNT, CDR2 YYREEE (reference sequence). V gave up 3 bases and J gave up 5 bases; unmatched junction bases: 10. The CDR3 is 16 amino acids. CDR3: CASSSSRDRGWETQYF. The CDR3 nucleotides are TGTGCCAGCAGCTCTAGCCGGGACAGGGGTTGGGAGACCCAGTACTTC.

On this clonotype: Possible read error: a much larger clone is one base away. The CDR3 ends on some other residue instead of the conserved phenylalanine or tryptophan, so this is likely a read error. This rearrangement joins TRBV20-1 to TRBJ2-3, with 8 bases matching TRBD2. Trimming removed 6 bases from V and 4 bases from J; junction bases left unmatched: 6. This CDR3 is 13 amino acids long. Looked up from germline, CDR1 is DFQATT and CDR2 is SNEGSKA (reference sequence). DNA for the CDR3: TGCAGTGCGCTAGCGGGTAAAGCAGATACGCAGTATCTT. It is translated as CSALAGKADTQYL.

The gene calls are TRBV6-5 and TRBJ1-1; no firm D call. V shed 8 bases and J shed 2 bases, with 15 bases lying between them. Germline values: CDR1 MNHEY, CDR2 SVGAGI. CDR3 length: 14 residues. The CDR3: CASGSQHQNTEAFF. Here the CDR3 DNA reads TGTGCCAGCGGATCCCAGCATCAAAACACTGAAGCTTTCTTT.

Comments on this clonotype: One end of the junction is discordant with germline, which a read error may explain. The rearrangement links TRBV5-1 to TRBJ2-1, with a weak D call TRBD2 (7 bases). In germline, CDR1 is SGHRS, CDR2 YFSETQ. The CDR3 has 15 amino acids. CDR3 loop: CTSSLGGGSRDEQFF. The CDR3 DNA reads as TGCACCAGCAGCTTGGGAGGGGGGTCTAGGGATGAGCAGTTCTTC.

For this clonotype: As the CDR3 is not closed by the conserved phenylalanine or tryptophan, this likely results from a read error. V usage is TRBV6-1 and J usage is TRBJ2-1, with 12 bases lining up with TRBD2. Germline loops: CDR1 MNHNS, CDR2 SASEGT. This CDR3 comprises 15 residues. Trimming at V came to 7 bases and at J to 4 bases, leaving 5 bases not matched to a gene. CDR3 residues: CASKQGLAGYNEQFI. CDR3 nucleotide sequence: TGTGCCAGCAAACAGGGACTAGCGGGTTACAATGAGCAGTTCATC.

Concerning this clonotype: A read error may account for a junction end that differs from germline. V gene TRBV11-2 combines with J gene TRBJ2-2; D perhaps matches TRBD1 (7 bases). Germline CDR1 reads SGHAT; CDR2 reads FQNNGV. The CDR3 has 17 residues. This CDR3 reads CGSSSPQGGRNIGELFF. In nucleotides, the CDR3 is TGTGGCAGCAGCTCTCCCCAGGGGGGACGGAACATAGGGGAGCTGTTTTTT.

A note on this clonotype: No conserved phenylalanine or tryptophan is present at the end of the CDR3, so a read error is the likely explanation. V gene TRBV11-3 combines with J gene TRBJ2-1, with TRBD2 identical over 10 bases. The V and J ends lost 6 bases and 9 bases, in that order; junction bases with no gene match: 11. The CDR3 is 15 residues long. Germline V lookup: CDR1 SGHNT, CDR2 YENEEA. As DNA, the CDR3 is TGTGCCAGCAGTACTGGAACTAGCGGGATTGTTGAGCAGTTCTTA. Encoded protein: CASSTGTSGIVEQFL.

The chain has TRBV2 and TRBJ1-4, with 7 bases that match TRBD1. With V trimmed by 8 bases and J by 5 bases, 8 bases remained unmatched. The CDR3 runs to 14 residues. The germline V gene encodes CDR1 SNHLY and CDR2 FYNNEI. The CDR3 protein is CASLGTVMNEKLFF. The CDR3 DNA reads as TGTGCCAGCCTCGGGACAGTAATGAATGAAAAACTGTTTTTT.

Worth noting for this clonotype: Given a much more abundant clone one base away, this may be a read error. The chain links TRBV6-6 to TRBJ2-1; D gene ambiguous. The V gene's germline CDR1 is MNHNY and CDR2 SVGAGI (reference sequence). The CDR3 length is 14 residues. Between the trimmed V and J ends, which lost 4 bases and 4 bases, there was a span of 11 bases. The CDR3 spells CASSLSATYNEQFF. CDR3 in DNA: TGTGCCAGCAGTTTATCGGCCACTTACAATGAGCAGTTCTTC.

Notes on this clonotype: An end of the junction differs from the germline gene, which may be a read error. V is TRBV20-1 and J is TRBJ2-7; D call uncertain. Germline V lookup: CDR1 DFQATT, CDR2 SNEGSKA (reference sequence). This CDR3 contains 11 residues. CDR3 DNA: TGCAGTGCCAGGACCGGCTACGAGCAGCACTTC. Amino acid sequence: CSARTGYEQHF.

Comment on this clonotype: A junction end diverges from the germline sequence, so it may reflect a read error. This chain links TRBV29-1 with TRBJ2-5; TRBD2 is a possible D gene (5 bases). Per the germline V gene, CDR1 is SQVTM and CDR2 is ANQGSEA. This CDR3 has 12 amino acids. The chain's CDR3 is CSVRWELESQYF. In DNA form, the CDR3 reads TGCAGTGTCCGTTGGGAGCTGGAGAGCCAGTACTTC.

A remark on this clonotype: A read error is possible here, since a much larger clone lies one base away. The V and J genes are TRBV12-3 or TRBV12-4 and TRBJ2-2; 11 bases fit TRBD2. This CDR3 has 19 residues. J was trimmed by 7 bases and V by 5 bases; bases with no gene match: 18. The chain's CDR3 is CASSVNTLGLAARGGELFF. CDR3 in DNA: TGTGCCAGCAGTGTAAACACTCTGGGACTAGCGGCCAGGGGCGGGGAGCTGTTTTTT.